This T cell receptor beta chain originates from a study of PD-1 and CTLA-4 blockade in melanoma. The table came from immunoSEQ multiplex PCR; TCRdb's copy has only in-frame clones and leaves some out. The sample includes 25,000 to 35,000 clones, 85% to 90% of them seen just once. Trimming stripped 0 bases from V and 4 bases from J, with 12 bases between. Germline V gene lookup returns CDR1 LNHNV and CDR2 YYDKDF (reference sequence). The CDR3 has 15 residues. The gene calls are TRBV15 and TRBJ1-2, with a weak D call TRBD1 (5 bases). The sequenced sample was CD8+ T cells from peripheral blood, obtained before anti-PD-1 treatment. The TCR was taken from a human donor with melanoma. The CDR3: CATSRDRGMSYGYTF. As DNA, the CDR3 is TGTGCCACCAGCAGAGATCGGGGGATGAGCTATGGCTACACCTTC.